This is a list of T cell receptor beta chains from one sample in a study of post-analysis software for immune sequencing data. TCRdb recomputed calls from the PCR reads with MiXCR, one row per CDR3 protein. The sample carries approximately 690,000 distinct CDR3 sequences, roughly three fifths recorded once. Sequenced: blood. All receptors come from a girl aged 2 to 9 with multiple sclerosis. Both conserved end residues are part of each CDR3. Fields, in order: J gene, D gene, clone size, V gene, CDR3 DNA, CDR3 protein. The D gene is left open where the match is weak. The size entry is marked missing in some rows and otherwise reads once, few, many or a size class.

>TRBJ2-3|.|.|TRBV15
TGTGCCACCAGCAGAGTGCCCACCACAAGCACAGATACGCAGTATTTT
CATSRVPTTSTDTQYF
>TRBJ2-1|.|.|TRBV4-3
TGCGCCAGCAGCCAAGATCCGGTTGACGCGAGCTCCTACAATGAGCAGTTCTTC
CASSQDPVDASSYNEQFF
>TRBJ2-1|TRBD1|.|TRBV5-6
TGTGCCAGCAGTCGAGGACAGGGGGTGTATGATGAGCAGTTCTTC
CASSRGQGVYDEQFF
>TRBJ2-4|.|few|TRBV6-5
TGTGCCAGCAGTTACTCGGGGCCGACAGGTCTTGGGGAAAACATTCAGTACTTC
CASSYSGPTGLGENIQYF
>TRBJ2-7|.|.|TRBV15
TGTGCCACCAGCAAGAGACCGAGTTACGAGCAGTACTTC
CATSKRPSYEQYF
>TRBJ2-1|TRBD2|few|TRBV10-2
TGCGCCAGCGTGTCCCCCCCGGGACTACGAGACAATGAGCAGTTCTTC
CASVSPPGLRDNEQFF
>TRBJ1-2|TRBD1|.|TRBV12-3/TRBV12-4
TGTGCCAGCAGTTTCGGACAGGGGAAGACCTATGGCTACACCTTC
CASSFGQGKTYGYTF
>TRBJ2-5|TRBD2|.|TRBV20-1
TGCAGTGCTAGGTTAGCGGGAGCTACCTTCCAGGAGACCCAGTACTTC
CSARLAGATFQETQYF
>TRBJ1-2|.|.|TRBV7-9
TGTGCCAGCAGCTTAGTCGGCAGGGGACGACGAGGCTACACCTTC
CASSLVGRGRRGYTF
>TRBJ2-1|.|.|TRBV7-9
TGTGCCAGCAGCTTACTAAGCCTCTACAATGAGCAGTTCTTC
CASSLLSLYNEQFF
>TRBJ2-1|.|.|TRBV11-1
TGTGCCAGCAGCTTAGCGGGAGGACGCCATGAGCAGTTCTTC
CASSLAGGRHEQFF
>TRBJ2-1|TRBD2|few|TRBV12-3/TRBV12-4
TGTGCCAGCCGTCTAGCGGGAGGGATTGAGCAGTTCTTC
CASRLAGGIEQFF
>TRBJ2-1|TRBD2|.|TRBV20-1
TGCAGTGCTAGAGATCTGCGGGGGGGCAATGAGCAGTTCTTC
CSARDLRGGNEQFF
>TRBJ1-4|.|once|TRBV27
TGTGCCAGCAGTGCTGGTGAAAAACTGTTTTTT
CASSAGEKLFF
>TRBJ1-4|.|few|TRBV20-1
TGCAGTGCTACCGGGACCCCCTGGGAAAAACTGTTTTTT
CSATGTPWEKLFF
>TRBJ2-7|TRBD2|.|TRBV20-1
TGCAGTGCTAGTAGCGGGATCCACTACGAGCAGTACTTC
CSASSGIHYEQYF
>TRBJ1-1|.|.|TRBV20-1
TGCAGTGCTAGAAGACCAAACAGGAACACTGAAGCTTTCTTT
CSARRPNRNTEAFF
>TRBJ1-5|.|.|TRBV20-1
TGCAGTGCTAGAGGCCGGGACGGCGGGAATAGCAATCAGCCCCAGCATTTT
CSARGRDGGNSNQPQHF
>TRBJ2-4|.|few|TRBV12-3/TRBV12-4
TGTGCCAGCAGTTCCAGTCCCCAGGGCGGCATTCAGTACTTC
CASSSSPQGGIQYF
>TRBJ2-1|TRBD2|.|TRBV7-2
TGTGCCAGCAGTCATACCCGGACTAGCGGGCTGTACAATGAGCAGTTCTTC
CASSHTRTSGLYNEQFF